This is a list of T cell receptor beta chains from one sample in a study of blood T cell repertoires in COVID-19. Generated by immunoSEQ multiplex PCR, the TCRdb table keeps only in-frame clones and is missing some. This sample has approximately 160,000 clones; 90% occur once, and the top ten carry approximately 0.5%. The sequenced material came from peripheral blood. The receptors here all came from a man aged 50 to 60 with acute or convalescent COVID-19. Both conserved end residues are part of each CDR3. D genes are given only for firm matches. For some rows the clone size is stated as once, few or many, or as a class when expanded; others skip it.

>-|-|TRBV18|TRBJ1-2
CASSPAGNYGYTF
TGTGCCAGCTCACCCGCAGGGAACTATGGCTACACCTTC
>TRBD2|-|TRBV2|TRBJ2-5
CARGGGGLGETQYF
TGTGCCAGGGGAGGCGGGGGGTTGGGAGAGACCCAGTACTTC
>TRBD2|-|TRBV10-3|TRBJ2-3
CAISESPGDYHTDTQYF
TGTGCCATCAGTGAGTCGCCCGGGGACTACCACACAGATACGCAGTATTTT
>-|-|TRBV7-9|TRBJ2-7
CASSPRDRGYEQYF
TGTGCCAGCAGCCCCCGGGATAGAGGCTACGAGCAGTACTTC
>TRBD1|-|TRBV2|TRBJ1-5
CASKQGAHQPQHF
TGTGCCAGCAAGCAGGGGGCTCATCAGCCCCAGCATTTT
>TRBD1|-|TRBV4-3|TRBJ1-1
CASSQDPPRQGGNTEAFF
TGCGCCAGCAGCCAAGACCCTCCCCGACAGGGTGGGAACACTGAAGCTTTCTTT
>-|-|TRBV7-2|TRBJ2-6
CASSPKLATDVSGANVLTF
TGTGCCAGCAGCCCGAAATTGGCCACAGACGTTTCCGGGGCCAACGTCCTGACTTTC
>TRBD1|-|TRBV6-1|TRBJ1-5
CASSETVGQLLYSNQPQHF
TGTGCCAGCAGTGAGACCGTGGGACAGTTACTTTATAGCAATCAGCCCCAGCATTTT
>-|once|TRBV12-3/TRBV12-4|TRBJ1-5
CASSHTRVEPQHF
TGTGCCAGCAGTCACACCCGGGTGGAGCCCCAGCATTTT
>-|-|TRBV5-1|TRBJ1-2
CASSFGRIYGYTF
TGCGCCAGCAGCTTCGGCAGGATCTATGGCTACACCTTC